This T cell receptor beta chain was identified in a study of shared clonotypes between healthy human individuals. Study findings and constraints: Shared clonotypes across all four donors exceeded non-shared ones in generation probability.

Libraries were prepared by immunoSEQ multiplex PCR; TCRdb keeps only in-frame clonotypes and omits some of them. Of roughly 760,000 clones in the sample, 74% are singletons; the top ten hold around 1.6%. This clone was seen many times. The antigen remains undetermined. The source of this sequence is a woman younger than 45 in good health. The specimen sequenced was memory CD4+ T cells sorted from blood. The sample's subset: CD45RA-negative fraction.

The CDR3: CAISDRTGGMNTEAFF. CDR3 nucleotides: TGTGCCATCAGTGATAGGACAGGGGGTATGAACACTGAAGCTTTCTTT. This chain links TRBV10-3 with TRBJ1-1; TRBD1 matches 10 bases. Germline CDR1 is ENHRY and CDR2 is SYGVKD. V lost 3 bases and J lost 0; bases outside the gene matches: 4. The CDR3 runs 16 residues.